This T cell receptor (beta chain) was observed in a study of blood T cell repertoires in COVID-19. At the level of the study: Samples came from the United States, Italy and Spain, spanning acute and convalescent COVID-19.

Between the trimmed V and J ends, which lost 1 base and 0 bases, there was a span of 10 bases. The germline CDR1 and CDR2 sequences are SEHNR and FQNEAQ (reference sequence). This CDR3 has 16 residues. Assay used: immunoSEQ multiplex PCR; TCRdb lists only in-frame clones, some missing. The sample consists of approximately 140,000 clones, around nine tenths of them appearing once. The rearrangement uses TRBV7-9 and TRBJ2-4; D possibly corresponds to TRBD2 (5 bases). This clonotype originated in a man between 50 and 59 years old with active or convalescent COVID-19. The sequenced material came from peripheral blood. CDR3 sequence reads: CASSLEPGIAKNIQYF. CDR3 sequence (DNA): TGTGCCAGCAGCTTAGAGCCGGGGATAGCCAAAAACATTCAGTACTTC.